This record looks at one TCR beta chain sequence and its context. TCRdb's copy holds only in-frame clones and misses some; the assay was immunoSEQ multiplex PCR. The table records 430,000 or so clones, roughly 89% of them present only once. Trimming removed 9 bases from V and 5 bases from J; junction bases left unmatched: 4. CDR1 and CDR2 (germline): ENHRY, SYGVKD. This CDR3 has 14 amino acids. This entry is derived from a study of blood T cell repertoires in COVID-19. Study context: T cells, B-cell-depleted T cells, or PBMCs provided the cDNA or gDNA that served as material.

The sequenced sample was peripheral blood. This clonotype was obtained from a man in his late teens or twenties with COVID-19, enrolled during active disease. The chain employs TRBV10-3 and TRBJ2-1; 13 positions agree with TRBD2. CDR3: CAIGTSGDNNEQFF. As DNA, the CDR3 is TGTGCCATTGGGACTAGCGGGGACAACAATGAGCAGTTCTTC.